The 18 T cell receptor beta chains presented below share a single source sample, sequenced in a study of neurological immune-mediated disorders (dated by TCRdb to about 2019). The receptor library was made with 5' RACE. Instrument on record: Illumina HiSeq 2500. TCRdb trimmed public reads at Q25 via fastp, called clones via MiXCR and kept in-frame beta chains. Each CDR3 protein gets just one entry, which takes the most common genes and DNA from the rows behind it. The sample table holds around 48,000 distinct CDR3 sequences, of which 10% were seen once. The biggest ten clones account for around 20% of the sample. The material sequenced was PBMCs. The receptors shown here come from a woman aged 40 to 50 with HTLV-1-associated myelopathy (HAM/TSP).

CDR3 in DNA: TGTGCCAGCAGGGTAGGACAGGGGGCTTATGGCTACACCTTC. Its translation: CASRVGQGAYGYTF. The chain recombines TRBV6-6 with TRBJ1-2, with 11 nucleotides matching TRBD1. The CDR3 contains 14 residues. V lost 6 bases and J lost 5; bases outside the gene matches: 5. Germline V lookup: CDR1 MNHNY, CDR2 SVGAGI (reference sequence).

This clonotype was detected many times. The genes are TRBV10-3 and TRBJ2-5, with no clear D. The germline V and J ends were trimmed by 8 bases and 2 bases, with 12 bases remaining between them. Looked up from germline, CDR1 is ENHRY and CDR2 is SYGVKD. The CDR3 totals 13 residues. The CDR3 nucleotides read TGTGCCATCGGGCCAAAGTTACAAGAGACCCAGTACTTC. Its translation: CAIGPKLQETQYF.

This clonotype was seen at least ten times. The V and J genes are TRBV4-2 and TRBJ2-3; D remains ambiguous. The CDR3 sequence is 13 residues long. Deletions cut 0 bases from V and 8 bases from J, with 9 bases between. CDR1 LGHNA and CDR2 YNFKEQ come from the germline V gene. CDR3 nucleotides: TGTGCCAGCAGCCAAGATTGGGCGTCTACGCAGTATTTT. The encoded protein is CASSQDWASTQYF.

This clonotype was detected ten times or more. This chain connects TRBV18 to TRBJ1-2; 9 bases agree with TRBD1. Germline V CDR1 and CDR2: KGHSH, LQKENI. The CDR3 covers 14 residues. The V gene end was trimmed by 6 bases and the J gene end by 7 bases; junction bases not matched to a gene: 9. The CDR3, as DNA: TGTGCCAGCTCGCAAGAACAGGGGGCAGGTGGCTACACCTTC. It is translated as CASSQEQGAGGYTF. Using reference TRBV18 and TRBJ1-2 for the parts outside the CDR3, the full variable domain is NAGVMQNPRHLVRRRGQEARLRCSPMKGHSHVYWYRQLPEEGLKFMVYLQKENIIDESGMPKERFSAEFPKEGPSILRIQQVVRGDSAAYFCASSQEQGAGGYTFGSGTRLTVV.

This clonotype occurred many times. V gene TRBV20-1 combines with J gene TRBJ2-5, with TRBD2 identical over 13 bases. J lost 4 bases, V lost 4 bases, and 9 bases had no gene match. CDR3 length: 16 amino acids. Germline V gene lookup returns CDR1 DFQATT and CDR2 SNEGSKA (reference sequence). The CDR3: CSAITSGGALGETQYF. In DNA form, the CDR3 reads TGCAGTGCTATAACTAGCGGGGGGGCATTAGGAGAGACCCAGTACTTC.

This clonotype was observed at least ten times. The rearrangement uses TRBV18 and TRBJ1-3; D gene uncertain. Germline assignment: CDR1 KGHSH and CDR2 LQKENI. The CDR3 is made up of 17 amino acids. The V and J ends lost 6 bases and 0 bases respectively, with 18 bases between them. The CDR3 spells CASSPSSGRSSGNTIYF. CDR3 sequence (DNA): TGTGCCAGCTCTCCCTCATCCGGCCGGAGCTCTGGAAACACCATATATTTT.

Many counts were recorded for this clonotype. The J gene is TRBJ1-2, the V gene TRBV12-3 or TRBV12-4; TRBD1 matches at 11 bases. The CDR3 length is 16 residues. J lost 4 bases, V lost 6 bases, and 10 bases had no gene match. CDR3: CASRAGRTGGGYGYTF. DNA of the CDR3: TGTGCCAGCAGGGCAGGTCGGACAGGGGGCGGCTATGGCTACACCTTC.

This clonotype has ten or more counts. The rearrangement uses TRBV4-3 and TRBJ1-2, with D maybe TRBD1 (5 bases). V was shortened by 0 bases and J by 5 bases, with 7 bases between the two germline ends. The CDR3 contains 13 residues. The germline V gene has CDR1 LGHNA and CDR2 YSLEER. CDR3 DNA sequence: TGCGCCAGCAGCCAAGAAGCAGGGTATGGCTACACCTTC. The encoded protein is CASSQEAGYGYTF.

This clonotype was picked up many times. The genes are TRBV11-2 and TRBJ2-7; D not resolved. Trimming removed 4 bases at V and 5 bases at J, with 12 bases between. Germline V gene lookup returns CDR1 SGHAT and CDR2 FQNNGV. This CDR3 has 13 residues. DNA for the CDR3: TGTGCCAGCAGCTCAGTTCGGAGCCACGAGCAGTACTTC. Amino acids: CASSSVRSHEQYF.

The table lists this clonotype with many counts. This sequence joins TRBV5-1 and TRBJ1-1, with D tentatively TRBD1 (6 bases). The CDR3 spans 13 residues. V was clipped by 6 bases and J by 4 bases, with 13 bases between them. Germline-derived CDR1 and CDR2 are SGHRS and YFSETQ. The CDR3 DNA is TGCGCCAGCAAACAGGGTAGTGGCACTGAAGCTTTCTTT. Protein product: CASKQGSGTEAFF.

This clonotype was counted ten times or more. The chain employs TRBV12-3 or TRBV12-4 and TRBJ2-3; 8 bases are a match to TRBD1. This CDR3 spans 14 amino acids. Germline trimming cut 6 bases from V and 5 bases from J; bases unmatched to any gene: 7. CDR3 nucleotides: TGTGCCAGCAGCTCCGGGACAGGTATAGATACGCAGTATTTT. Translated, it gives CASSSGTGIDTQYF.

The sample holds a few counts of this clonotype. The rearrangement uses TRBV6-2 or TRBV6-3 and TRBJ1-2, with D unclear. The CDR3 consists of 12 residues. Trimming removed 6 bases from V and 4 bases from J, with 9 bases in between. The germline V gene has CDR1 MNHEY and CDR2 SVGEGT. The CDR3 here is CASRPGIYGYTF. The CDR3 nucleotides are TGTGCCAGCAGACCCGGGATCTATGGCTACACCTTC.

This clonotype was counted many times. This chain links TRBV3-1 with TRBJ2-2, with 11 bases identical to TRBD1. Germline V lookup: CDR1 LGHDT, CDR2 YNNKEL (reference sequence). V lost 1 base and J lost 5; bases outside the gene matches: 3. The CDR3 is made up of 16 amino acids. The CDR3 DNA sequence: TGTGCCAGCAGCCAAGGGGGACAGGGGGAAACCGGGGAGCTGTTTTTT. It specifies CASSQGGQGETGELFF.

The sample holds many counts of this clonotype. This chain uses TRBV5-4 with TRBJ2-3; 12 bases match TRBD2. Germline loops: CDR1 SGHNT, CDR2 YYREEE (reference sequence). The CDR3 runs to 15 residues. Trimming removed 4 bases from V and 3 bases from J; junction bases left unmatched: 3. As DNA, the CDR3 is TGTGCCAGCAGCCAGACTAGCGGGGGAACAGATACGCAGTATTTT. This gives the protein CASSQTSGGTDTQYF.

This clonotype was detected many times. The gene calls are TRBV28 and TRBJ2-1; D might be TRBD1 (5 bases). CDR3 length equals 16 residues. In germline, CDR1 is MDHEN, CDR2 SYDVKM. V was clipped by 3 bases and J by 4 bases, with 16 bases between them. For the CDR3, the DNA is TGTGCCAGCAGTTTTCTGACAGACTCCGCATACAATGAGCAGTTCTTC. Its protein product is CASSFLTDSAYNEQFF.

V gene TRBV7-2 combines with J gene TRBJ2-5, with 8 bases aligning to TRBD1. The V gene end was trimmed by 9 bases and the J gene end by 5 bases; junction bases not matched to a gene: 11. This CDR3 spans 14 amino acids. Per the germline V gene, CDR1 is SGHTA and CDR2 is FQGNSA. The CDR3: CARYRGVGLETQYF. The DNA of the CDR3 is TGTGCCAGATACAGGGGGGTTGGACTGGAGACCCAGTACTTC.

This clonotype was seen ten or more times. The V call is TRBV20-1, the J call TRBJ1-4; weak D call: TRBD1 (5 bases). CDR1 and CDR2 from the germline V gene are DFQATT and SNEGSKA (reference sequence). The V gene lost 4 bases and the J gene lost 7 bases, with 19 bases spanning the gap. The CDR3 contains 15 residues. The CDR3 DNA reads TGCAGTGCTAAACGGATGGAGGGGAGAGGTGAAAAACTGTTTTTT. Translated: CSAKRMEGRGEKLFF.

This clonotype was observed at least ten times. This sequence joins TRBV30 and TRBJ2-7, with a tentative D call TRBD1 (5 bases). The CDR3 is 13 residues long. Trimming took 4 bases from V and 2 from J, leaving 12 bases between them. Germline lookup yields CDR1 GTSNPN and CDR2 SVGIG (reference sequence). CDR3 nucleotides: TGTGCCTGGACTCGCAGGGATACCTACGAGCAGTACTTC. It encodes CAWTRRDTYEQYF.